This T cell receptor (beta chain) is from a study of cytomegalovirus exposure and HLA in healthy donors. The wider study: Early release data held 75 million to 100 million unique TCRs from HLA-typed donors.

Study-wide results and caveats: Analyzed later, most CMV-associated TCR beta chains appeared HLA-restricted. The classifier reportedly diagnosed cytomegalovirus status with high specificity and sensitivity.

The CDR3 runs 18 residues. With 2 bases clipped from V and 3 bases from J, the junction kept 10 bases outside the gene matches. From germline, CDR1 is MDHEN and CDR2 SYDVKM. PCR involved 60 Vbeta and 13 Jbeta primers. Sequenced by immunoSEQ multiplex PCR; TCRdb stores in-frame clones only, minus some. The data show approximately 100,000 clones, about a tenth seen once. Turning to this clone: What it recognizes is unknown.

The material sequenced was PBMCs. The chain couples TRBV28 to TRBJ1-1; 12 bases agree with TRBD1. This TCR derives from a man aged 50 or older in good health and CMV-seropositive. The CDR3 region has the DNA TGTGCCAGCAGTTTAAGAACGCTCCGGGACAGGGGGCACACTGAAGCTTTCTTT. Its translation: CASSLRTLRDRGHTEAFF.